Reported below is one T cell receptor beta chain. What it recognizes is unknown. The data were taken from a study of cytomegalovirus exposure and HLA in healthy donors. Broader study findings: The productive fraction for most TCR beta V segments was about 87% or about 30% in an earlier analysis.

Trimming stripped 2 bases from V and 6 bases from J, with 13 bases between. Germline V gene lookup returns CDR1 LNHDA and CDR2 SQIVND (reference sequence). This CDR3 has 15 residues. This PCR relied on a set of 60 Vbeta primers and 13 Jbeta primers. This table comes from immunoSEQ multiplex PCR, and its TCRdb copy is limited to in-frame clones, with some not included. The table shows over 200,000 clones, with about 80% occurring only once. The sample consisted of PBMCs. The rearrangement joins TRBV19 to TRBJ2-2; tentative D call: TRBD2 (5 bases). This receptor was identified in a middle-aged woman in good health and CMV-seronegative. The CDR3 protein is CASSIRSSGSGELFF. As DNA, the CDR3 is TGTGCCAGTAGTATACGCAGTTCGGGGTCCGGGGAGCTGTTTTTT.